A single sample is the source of the 6 T cell receptor beta chains below, sequenced in a study of blood T cell repertoires in COVID-19. Clones were sequenced by immunoSEQ multiplex PCR, and TCRdb holds only the in-frame ones, with some missing. Of 160,000 or so clones in the sample, roughly 87% were seen once. Sequencing was performed on peripheral blood. These receptors all stem from a woman aged 50 to 60 with acute or convalescent COVID-19.

This sequence joins TRBV7-2 and TRBJ2-1, with 9 bases identical to TRBD2. The CDR3 runs 18 residues. From germline, CDR1 is SGHTA and CDR2 FQGNSA. Trimming took 2 bases from V and 9 from J; bases not matched to a gene: 17. CDR3 protein: CASSLIPPAGGWLGEQFF. Written as DNA, the CDR3 is TGTGCCAGCAGCTTAATTCCCCCCGCGGGAGGGTGGCTCGGTGAGCAGTTCTTC.

This rearrangement joins TRBV10-2 to TRBJ1-1; D is ambiguous. The CDR3 sequence is 13 residues long. V lost 8 bases and J 2 bases, leaving 12 bases between the germline ends. Per the germline V gene, CDR1 is WSHSY and CDR2 is SAAADI. The CDR3 DNA reads as TGCGCCAGCTTACCCGGGATTAACACTGAAGCTTTCTTT. Protein: CASLPGINTEAFF.

The chain carries TRBV12-3 or TRBV12-4 and TRBJ1-2; no clear D. V lost 0 bases, J lost 5 bases, and 7 bases lay in between. This CDR3 is built from 13 residues. The chain's CDR3 is CASSLASGYGYTF. Here the CDR3 DNA reads TGTGCCAGCAGTTTAGCGTCGGGGTATGGCTACACCTTC.

The CDR3 protein is CASSSQPLAAGFADTQYF. The CDR3 bases are TGCGCCAGCAGCTCCCAACCTCTAGCGGCCGGGTTTGCAGATACGCAGTATTTT. The gene calls are TRBV5-1 and TRBJ2-3; 7 positions match TRBD2. The ends lost 3 bases at V and 4 bases at J; junction bases unmatched: 17. The CDR3 extends over 18 amino acids. Germline values: CDR1 SGHRS, CDR2 YFSETQ.

The chain links TRBV9 to TRBJ2-2; tentative D call: TRBD1 (6 bases). This CDR3 has 17 amino acids. Germline V lookup: CDR1 SGDLS, CDR2 YYNGEE. V shed 3 bases and J shed 3 bases, with 18 bases lying between them. For the CDR3, the DNA is TGTGCCAGCAGCGACCCCAGCCAGGGGAAAGACACCGGGGAGCTGTTTTTT. This encodes CASSDPSQGKDTGELFF.

This chain joins TRBV9 and TRBJ2-7; 7 bases fit TRBD2. V lost 3 bases to trimming and J lost 3 bases; unmatched junction nucleotides: 9. The germline CDR1 and CDR2 sequences are SGDLS and YYNGEE. The CDR3 extends over 15 amino acids. The CDR3: CASSALGLADYEQYF. CDR3 in DNA: TGTGCCAGCAGCGCCCTCGGGCTAGCGGACTACGAGCAGTACTTC.